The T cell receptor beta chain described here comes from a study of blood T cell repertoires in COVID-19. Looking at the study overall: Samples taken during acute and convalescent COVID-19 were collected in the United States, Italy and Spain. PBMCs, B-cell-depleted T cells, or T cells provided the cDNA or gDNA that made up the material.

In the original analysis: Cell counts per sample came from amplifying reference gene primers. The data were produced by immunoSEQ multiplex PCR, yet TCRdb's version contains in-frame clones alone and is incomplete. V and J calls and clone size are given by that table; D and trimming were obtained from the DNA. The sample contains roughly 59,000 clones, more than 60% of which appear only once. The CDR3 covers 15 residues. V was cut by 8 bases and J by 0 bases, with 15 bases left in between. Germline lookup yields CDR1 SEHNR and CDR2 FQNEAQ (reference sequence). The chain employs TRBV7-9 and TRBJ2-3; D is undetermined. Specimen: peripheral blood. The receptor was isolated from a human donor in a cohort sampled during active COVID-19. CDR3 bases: TGTGCCAGCCCCGTACTGGCGACTAGCACAGATACGCAGTATTTT. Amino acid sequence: CASPVLATSTDTQYF.